One sample yielded the 9 T cell receptor beta chains listed below, sequenced in a study of shared clonotypes between healthy human individuals. Method: immunoSEQ multiplex PCR; TCRdb's copy keeps in-frame clones and lacks some. The table includes about 2.4 million clones, roughly 93% detected once. Sequencing input: naive CD4+ T cells from PBMCs. Subset defined: CD45RA+ positively selected. These receptors all come from a man aged 18-30 years in good health. Some clones in this sample may be carry-over from other donors' samples.

The chain joins TRBV28 to TRBJ2-1, with TRBD2 matching over 7 bases. This CDR3 contains 13 residues. CDR1 and CDR2 (germline): MDHEN, SYDVKM. V lost 11 bases, J lost 5 bases, and 9 bases stayed unmatched. CDR3 amino acids: CAGSTGGHNEQFF. CDR3 bases: TGTGCCGGGTCAACGGGAGGCCACAATGAGCAGTTCTTC.

This rearrangement joins TRBV19 to TRBJ2-7; TRBD1 matches at 9 bases. The J segment lost 0 bases and the V segment lost 7 bases, leaving 7 bases of the junction unmatched. The CDR3 contains 15 residues. Germline V gives CDR1 LNHDA, CDR2 SQIVND (reference sequence). The CDR3 nucleotides are TGTGCCAGTAAGAAGGGGACAGGGAGCTCCTACGAGCAGTACTTC. Translation gives CASKKGTGSSYEQYF.

As for this clone: This CDR3 is also generated by other DNA sequences in the sample. The chain joins TRBV2 to TRBJ1-2; no reliable D call. The CDR3 covers 13 residues. The germline CDR1 and CDR2 sequences are SNHLY and FYNNEI. Trimming took 6 bases from V and 0 from J, leaving 8 bases between them. The DNA for the CDR3 is TGTGCCAGCAGCGAGGCAGCTAACTATGGCTACACCTTC. It specifies CASSEAANYGYTF.

The rearrangement uses TRBV7-2 and TRBJ2-3; D is ambiguous. Trimming removed 2 bases at V and 10 bases at J, with 10 bases between. Germline V gives CDR1 SGHTA, CDR2 FQGNSA. This CDR3 has 12 residues. The CDR3, as DNA: TGTGCCAGCAGCTTACGGTCTGGACCGCAGTATTTT. This sequence encodes CASSLRSGPQYF.

The V gene is TRBV7-9, the J gene TRBJ2-7; 11 bases line up with TRBD1. CDR3 length: 15 residues. The V segment lost 1 base and the J segment 4 bases; nucleotides outside the gene matches: 3. CDR1 and CDR2 from the germline V gene are SEHNR and FQNEAQ (reference sequence). The CDR3 nucleotides are TGTGCCAGCAGCTTAGGGACAGGGGGCGAATACGAGCAGTACTTC. Encoded protein: CASSLGTGGEYEQYF.

V is TRBV11-3 and J is TRBJ2-6; the D gene is possibly TRBD1 (6 bases). The CDR3 totals 16 residues. The ends were cut back, 4 bases at V and 3 bases at J, with 13 bases in the middle. The germline gives CDR1 SGHNT, CDR2 YENEEA. DNA of the CDR3: TGTGCCAGCAGCTCGTACTCAGGGGTTGGGGCCAACGTCCTGACTTTC. This gives the protein CASSSYSGVGANVLTF.

For this clone: Other DNA sequences from this sample encode an identical CDR3 as well. This rearrangement joins TRBV28 to TRBJ2-1; D may be TRBD2 (5 bases). Trimming removed 2 bases from V and 10 bases from J, with 9 bases in between. This CDR3 has 12 residues. CDR1 MDHEN and CDR2 SYDVKM come from the germline V gene. The CDR3, as DNA: TGTGCCAGCAGTTTAGCAAGGAGGGAGCAGTTCTTC. Its protein is CASSLARREQFF.

This chain connects TRBV28 to TRBJ1-6; D is possibly TRBD1 (5 bases). Germline V CDR1 and CDR2: MDHEN, SYDVKM. The length of the CDR3 is 12 residues. V dropped 6 bases and J dropped 9 bases, with 9 bases sitting between them. The CDR3 coding sequence is TGTGCCAGCAGCCCAGGGACTTCACCCCTCCACTTT. It codes for CASSPGTSPLHF.

This chain uses TRBV5-4 with TRBJ2-5; D is unresolved. Germline loops: CDR1 SGHNT, CDR2 YYREEE (reference sequence). The CDR3 runs 14 residues. With 0 bases removed from V and 0 bases from J, the gap between germline ends came to 6 bases. Written as DNA, the CDR3 is TGTGCCAGCAGCTTGGCCGCCTACCAAGAGACCCAGTACTTC. Translation gives CASSLAAYQETQYF.